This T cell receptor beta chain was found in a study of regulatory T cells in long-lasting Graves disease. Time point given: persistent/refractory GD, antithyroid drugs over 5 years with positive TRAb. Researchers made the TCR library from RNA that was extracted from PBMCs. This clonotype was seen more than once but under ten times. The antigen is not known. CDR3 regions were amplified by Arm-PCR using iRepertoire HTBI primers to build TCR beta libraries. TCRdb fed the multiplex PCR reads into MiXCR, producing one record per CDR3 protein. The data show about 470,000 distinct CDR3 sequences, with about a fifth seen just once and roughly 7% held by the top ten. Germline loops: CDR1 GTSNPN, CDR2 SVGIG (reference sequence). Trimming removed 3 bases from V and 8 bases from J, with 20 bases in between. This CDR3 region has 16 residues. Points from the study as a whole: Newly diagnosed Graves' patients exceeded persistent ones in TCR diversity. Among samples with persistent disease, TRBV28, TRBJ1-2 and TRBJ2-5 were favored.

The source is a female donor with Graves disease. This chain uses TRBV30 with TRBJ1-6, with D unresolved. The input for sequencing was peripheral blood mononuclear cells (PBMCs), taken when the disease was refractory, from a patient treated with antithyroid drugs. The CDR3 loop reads CAWRGQAGVVDSPLHF. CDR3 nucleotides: TGTGCCTGGAGAGGTCAGGCTGGGGTCGTTGATTCACCCCTCCACTTT.